This TCR beta chain was profiled in a study of radiotherapy plus CTLA-4 blockade in lung cancer. About the research overall: Objective response rate was 15% to 20%; disease control rate, less than 40%.

TCRdb's table, derived via immunoSEQ multiplex PCR, lists solely in-frame clones and lacks some. The sample records 120,000 or so clones, approximately 90% being singletons. In regard to this clone: Antigen unknown. This CDR3 is also generated by other DNA sequences in the sample.

V was shortened by 3 bases and J by 3 bases, with 6 bases between the two germline ends. Germline values: CDR1 SNHLY, CDR2 FYNNEI. The CDR3 is 12 amino acids. Patients with chemo-refractory metastatic non-small-cell lung cancer received focal radiation plus CTLA-4 blockade with ipilimumab. General observations from the study: Among blood TCR repertoires after radiotherapy plus ipilimumab, tumor-derived clones expanded. Strongest reported response predictors: early blood clone changes and post-radiation interferon-beta.

The clonotype was recovered from a human donor with non-small cell lung cancer that progressed on radiotherapy plus ipilimumab. The sequencing used peripheral blood, collected from a patient treated with radiotherapy plus ipilimumab. The chain employs TRBV2 and TRBJ2-7; D is unresolved. The CDR3 DNA is TGTGCCAGCAGTGAGGCAGGCTACGAGCAGTACTTC. Protein product: CASSEAGYEQYF.